Listed below are T cell receptor beta chains from one sample, sequenced in a study of blood T cell repertoires in COVID-19. TCRdb's table, derived via immunoSEQ multiplex PCR, lists solely in-frame clones and lacks some. The sample gives over 150,000 clones, around 87% of which show up once; approximately 0.5% is in the top ten. Sequencing was done on a sample of peripheral blood. The receptors stem from a man between 60 and 75 years old with COVID-19, enrolled during active disease. The CDR3 runs from the conserved cysteine through the conserved F or W. The D gene is left open where the match is weak. Where a row states a size, it is once, few, many or the class of an expanded clone; other rows omit it.

D gene: TRBD2
J gene: TRBJ2-5
V gene: TRBV9
CDR3 length: 15
clone size: .
CDR3 protein: CASSPGLAGQETQYF
CDR3 DNA: TGTGCCAGCAGTCCGGGACTAGCGGGACAAGAGACCCAGTACTTC

D gene: .
J gene: TRBJ2-1
V gene: TRBV4-2
CDR3 length: 11
clone size: .
CDR3 protein: CASSQGGDQFF
CDR3 DNA: TGTGCCAGCAGCCAAGGGGGCGATCAGTTCTTC

D gene: TRBD2
J gene: TRBJ2-1
V gene: TRBV4-3
CDR3 length: 18
clone size: .
CDR3 protein: CASSQDITSGRLGNEQFF
CDR3 DNA: TGCGCCAGCAGCCAAGATATTACTAGCGGGAGGCTCGGCAATGAGCAGTTCTTC

D gene: TRBD1
J gene: TRBJ1-1
V gene: TRBV28
CDR3 length: 13
clone size: .
CDR3 protein: CASHLKTGGRFGF
CDR3 DNA: TGTGCCAGCCACTTAAAAACAGGGGGCCGTTTCGGGTTT

D gene: TRBD2
J gene: TRBJ2-1
V gene: TRBV7-2
CDR3 length: 17
clone size: .
CDR3 protein: CASSQRLAGGLNNEQFF
CDR3 DNA: TGTGCCAGCAGCCAAAGACTAGCGGGGGGCCTCAACAATGAGCAGTTCTTC

D gene: .
J gene: TRBJ2-5
V gene: TRBV7-6
CDR3 length: 15
clone size: .
CDR3 protein: CASSLAPGMQETQYF
CDR3 DNA: TGTGCCAGCAGCTTAGCTCCAGGGATGCAAGAGACCCAGTACTTC

D gene: .
J gene: TRBJ1-6
V gene: TRBV7-2
CDR3 length: 13
clone size: .
CDR3 protein: CASSPQGNSPLHF
CDR3 DNA: TGTGCCAGCAGCCCACAGGGAAATTCACCCCTCCACTTT

D gene: .
J gene: TRBJ1-5
V gene: TRBV24-1
CDR3 length: 21
clone size: .
CDR3 protein: CATSENEPGQVPSRVAQPQHF
CDR3 DNA: TGTGCCACCAGTGAAAATGAACCGGGACAAGTGCCAAGTCGGGTCGCTCAGCCCCAGCATTTT

D gene: .
J gene: TRBJ2-2
V gene: TRBV25-1
CDR3 length: 16
clone size: .
CDR3 protein: CASSETRGKNTGELFF
CDR3 DNA: TGTGCCAGCAGTGAAACCCGGGGGAAGAACACCGGGGAGCTGTTTTTT

D gene: TRBD2
J gene: TRBJ2-5
V gene: TRBV3-1/TRBV3-2
CDR3 length: 16
clone size: .
CDR3 protein: CASSQDSGITQETQYF
CDR3 DNA: TGTGCCAGCAGCCAAGATAGCGGGATTACCCAAGAGACCCAGTACTTC

D gene: TRBD1
J gene: TRBJ1-1
V gene: TRBV7-2
CDR3 length: 16
clone size: .
CDR3 protein: CASSLGQGKMNTEAFF
CDR3 DNA: TGTGCCAGCAGCTTAGGACAGGGGAAAATGAACACTGAAGCTTTCTTT

D gene: .
J gene: TRBJ2-7
V gene: TRBV5-1
CDR3 length: 17
clone size: .
CDR3 protein: CASSFWRGPSFSYEQYF
CDR3 DNA: TGCGCCAGCAGCTTCTGGCGGGGGCCCTCATTCTCCTACGAGCAGTACTTC

D gene: .
J gene: TRBJ1-1
V gene: TRBV6-2/TRBV6-3
CDR3 length: 21
clone size: once
CDR3 protein: CASSYSNFWTTDQPMNTEAFF
CDR3 DNA: TGTGCCAGCAGTTACTCGAATTTTTGGACAACGGACCAACCTATGAACACTGAAGCTTTCTTT

D gene: .
J gene: TRBJ1-2
V gene: TRBV30
CDR3 length: 12
clone size: once
CDR3 protein: CAWRDSRRGYTF
CDR3 DNA: TGTGCCTGGAGGGACTCCAGGCGGGGCTACACCTTC

D gene: .
J gene: TRBJ1-5
V gene: TRBV18
CDR3 length: 14
clone size: .
CDR3 protein: CASSPQGGDQPQHF
CDR3 DNA: TGTGCCAGCTCACCACAGGGGGGGGATCAGCCCCAGCATTTT

D gene: .
J gene: TRBJ2-1
V gene: TRBV12-3/TRBV12-4
CDR3 length: 13
clone size: .
CDR3 protein: CATPPTRSNEQFF
CDR3 DNA: TGTGCCACCCCCCCGACTCGTTCCAATGAGCAGTTCTTC

D gene: .
J gene: TRBJ2-7
V gene: TRBV27
CDR3 length: 14
clone size: once
CDR3 protein: CATRLIDSDYEQYF
CDR3 DNA: TGTGCCACCCGCCTAATTGACAGCGACTACGAGCAGTACTTC

D gene: .
J gene: TRBJ2-1
V gene: TRBV7-2
CDR3 length: 16
clone size: .
CDR3 protein: CASSLGVGLVYNEQFF
CDR3 DNA: TGTGCCAGCAGCTTAGGAGTGGGACTCGTATACAATGAGCAGTTCTTC

D gene: .
J gene: TRBJ1-4
V gene: TRBV20-1
CDR3 length: 14
clone size: .
CDR3 protein: CSASLNSANEKLFF
CDR3 DNA: TGCAGTGCTAGTTTAAATTCAGCTAATGAAAAACTGTTTTTT

D gene: .
J gene: TRBJ1-2
V gene: TRBV11-3
CDR3 length: 13
clone size: .
CDR3 protein: CASSIREDYGYTF
CDR3 DNA: TGTGCCAGCAGTATTAGGGAGGACTATGGCTACACCTTC

D gene: .
J gene: TRBJ1-1
V gene: TRBV18
CDR3 length: 15
clone size: .
CDR3 protein: CVSSPDSTMNTEAFF
CDR3 DNA: TGTGTCAGCTCACCTGACAGCACCATGAACACTGAAGCTTTCTTT

D gene: TRBD1
J gene: TRBJ1-2
V gene: TRBV6-5
CDR3 length: 14
clone size: .
CDR3 protein: CASSYQTGRYGYTF
CDR3 DNA: TGTGCCAGCAGTTACCAGACAGGGCGCTATGGCTACACCTTC

D gene: .
J gene: TRBJ2-5
V gene: TRBV3-1/TRBV3-2
CDR3 length: 12
clone size: .
CDR3 protein: CASRRGQETQYF
CDR3 DNA: TGTGCCAGCAGACGGGGCCAAGAGACCCAGTACTTC

D gene: TRBD1
J gene: TRBJ2-1
V gene: TRBV30
CDR3 length: 12
clone size: once
CDR3 protein: CAWREDRGVQFF
CDR3 DNA: TGTGCCTGGAGAGAAGACAGGGGAGTGCAGTTCTTC

D gene: .
J gene: TRBJ1-2
V gene: TRBV2
CDR3 length: 11
clone size: .
CDR3 protein: CASGPGSGYTF
CDR3 DNA: TGTGCCAGCGGTCCAGGTTCCGGCTACACCTTC

D gene: TRBD2
J gene: TRBJ2-1
V gene: TRBV29-1
CDR3 length: 15
clone size: once
CDR3 protein: CSVDGTSGVRNEQFF
CDR3 DNA: TGCAGCGTTGACGGGACTAGCGGGGTAAGAAATGAGCAGTTCTTC

D gene: .
J gene: TRBJ1-6
V gene: TRBV12-3/TRBV12-4
CDR3 length: 13
clone size: .
CDR3 protein: CASSSSRASPLHF
CDR3 DNA: TGTGCCAGCAGTTCGAGCCGTGCTTCACCCCTCCACTTT

D gene: .
J gene: TRBJ1-5
V gene: TRBV9
CDR3 length: 17
clone size: .
CDR3 protein: CASSVAPPAQGNQPQHF
CDR3 DNA: TGTGCCAGCAGCGTAGCTCCTCCCGCTCAGGGCAATCAGCCCCAGCATTTT

D gene: .
J gene: TRBJ2-5
V gene: TRBV7-6
CDR3 length: 16
clone size: once
CDR3 protein: CASSLASTGSFETQYF
CDR3 DNA: TGTGCCAGCAGCTTAGCCTCTACAGGGAGCTTCGAGACCCAGTACTTC

D gene: TRBD1
J gene: TRBJ1-2
V gene: TRBV27
CDR3 length: 14
clone size: .
CDR3 protein: CASSGRGTNYGYTF
CDR3 DNA: TGTGCCAGCAGCGGCAGGGGGACTAACTATGGCTACACCTTC

D gene: TRBD1
J gene: TRBJ2-5
V gene: TRBV7-2
CDR3 length: 16
clone size: .
CDR3 protein: CASRLGGTGGRETQYF
CDR3 DNA: TGTGCCAGCAGGCTAGGGGGGACAGGGGGCCGAGAGACCCAGTACTTC

D gene: .
J gene: TRBJ1-1
V gene: TRBV30
CDR3 length: 13
clone size: .
CDR3 protein: CAWRGEQGTEAFF
CDR3 DNA: TGTGCCTGGAGGGGGGAACAGGGAACTGAAGCTTTCTTT

D gene: TRBD1
J gene: TRBJ1-4
V gene: TRBV19
CDR3 length: 16
clone size: .
CDR3 protein: CASSMAGTATNEKLFF
CDR3 DNA: TGTGCCAGTAGTATGGCGGGGACAGCAACTAATGAAAAACTGTTTTTT

D gene: .
J gene: TRBJ1-2
V gene: TRBV19
CDR3 length: 14
clone size: .
CDR3 protein: CASSLLGRDYGYTF
CDR3 DNA: TGTGCCAGTAGTCTTTTGGGGCGCGACTATGGCTACACCTTC

D gene: .
J gene: TRBJ2-7
V gene: TRBV11-2
CDR3 length: 15
clone size: .
CDR3 protein: CASSLVGRDSYEQYF
CDR3 DNA: TGTGCCAGCAGCTTAGTGGGGAGAGATTCCTACGAGCAGTACTTC

D gene: .
J gene: TRBJ2-7
V gene: TRBV28
CDR3 length: 14
clone size: .
CDR3 protein: CASSSDLDSYEQYF
CDR3 DNA: TGTGCCAGCAGCTCGGACTTGGACTCCTACGAGCAGTACTTC

D gene: TRBD2
J gene: TRBJ2-1
V gene: TRBV7-3
CDR3 length: 15
clone size: .
CDR3 protein: CASSLGGAIRNEQFF
CDR3 DNA: TGTGCCAGCAGCCTCGGGGGGGCCATTAGGAATGAGCAGTTCTTC

D gene: TRBD2
J gene: TRBJ2-1
V gene: TRBV19
CDR3 length: 14
clone size: once
CDR3 protein: CASSATSASNEQFF
CDR3 DNA: TGTGCCAGTAGTGCGACTAGCGCAAGCAATGAGCAGTTCTTC

D gene: TRBD2
J gene: TRBJ2-2
V gene: TRBV7-3
CDR3 length: 15
clone size: .
CDR3 protein: CASSALAGVTGELFF
CDR3 DNA: TGTGCCAGCAGCGCCCTAGCGGGGGTCACCGGGGAGCTGTTTTTT

D gene: .
J gene: TRBJ1-1
V gene: TRBV6-6
CDR3 length: 13
clone size: .
CDR3 protein: CASIQDPRAEAFF
CDR3 DNA: TGTGCCAGCATTCAGGACCCGAGGGCTGAAGCTTTCTTT

D gene: .
J gene: TRBJ2-3
V gene: TRBV7-6
CDR3 length: 15
clone size: once
CDR3 protein: CASSSGQDNTDTQYF
CDR3 DNA: TGTGCCAGCAGCTCGGGACAAGACAACACAGATACGCAGTATTTT

D gene: .
J gene: TRBJ2-1
V gene: TRBV7-9
CDR3 length: 16
clone size: few
CDR3 protein: CASSFVPGLDYNEQFF
CDR3 DNA: TGTGCCAGCAGTTTCGTGCCGGGACTCGACTACAATGAGCAGTTCTTC